This entry lists 21 T cell receptor beta chains sequenced from one sample in a study of blood T cell repertoires in COVID-19. The protocol was immunoSEQ multiplex PCR, while the TCRdb copy is restricted to in-frame clones and leaves out a portion. The repertoire holds 200,000 to 250,000 clones, with around 88% as singletons. Input material: peripheral blood. Receptors were obtained from a man older than 75 with acute or convalescent COVID-19.

The rearrangement links TRBV28 to TRBJ2-3; 11 nucleotides agree with TRBD1. There are 16 residues in the CDR3. The V segment lost 6 bases and the J segment 9 bases; nucleotides outside the gene matches: 14. The germline gives CDR1 MDHEN, CDR2 SYDVKM. CDR3: CASRQTGTGGVITQYF. CDR3 coding DNA: TGTGCCAGCAGGCAAACCGGGACAGGGGGAGTAATAACGCAGTATTTT.

This clone came up once. The V gene is TRBV6-2 or TRBV6-3, the J gene TRBJ1-5, with D perhaps matching TRBD1 (5 bases). This CDR3 comprises 13 residues. Germline assignment: CDR1 MNHEY and CDR2 SVGEGT. The germline V and J ends were trimmed by 5 bases and 6 bases, with 11 bases remaining between them. The CDR3 coding sequence is TGTGCCAGCAGTAATATGGGGGGTCAGCCCCAGCATTTT. It is translated as CASSNMGGQPQHF.

This chain joins TRBV7-2 and TRBJ1-2, with 8 bases aligning to TRBD1. Germline CDR1 SGHTA, CDR2 FQGNSA. CDR3 size: 14 residues. The junction had 9 bases not matched to a gene; V was cut back by 5 bases and J by 7 bases. CDR3 loop: CASSPQGQGTGYTF. In nucleotides, the CDR3 is TGTGCCAGCAGCCCCCAAGGACAGGGAACTGGCTACACCTTC.

The chain recombines TRBV7-9 with TRBJ1-4, with 7 bases aligning to TRBD1. V trimming: 0 bases; J trimming: 7 bases; junction bases outside the gene matches: 2. The CDR3 has 14 residues. Per germline, CDR1 SEHNR and CDR2 FQNEAQ (reference sequence). The CDR3 here is CASSLAGGVEKLFF. The CDR3 nucleotides are TGTGCCAGCAGCTTAGCAGGGGGCGTTGAAAAACTGTTTTTT.

J is TRBJ1-1 and V is TRBV10-3; D gene uncertain. Germline V gene lookup returns CDR1 ENHRY and CDR2 SYGVKD. The ends were cut back, 3 bases at V and 1 base at J, with 9 bases in the middle. CDR3 size: 14 residues. CDR3 DNA sequence: TGTGCCATCAGTGACAAAACAAGGAACACTGAAGCTTTCTTT. Protein sequence: CAISDKTRNTEAFF.

V gene TRBV9 combines with J gene TRBJ2-7, with 9 nucleotides matching TRBD1. Germline CDR1 reads SGDLS; CDR2 reads YYNGEE. There are 17 residues in the CDR3. V lost 5 bases, J lost 1 base, and 13 bases stayed unmatched. The CDR3: CASSFNRGRSNSYEQYF. The CDR3 nucleotides read TGTGCCAGCAGTTTTAACAGGGGGCGCAGTAATTCCTACGAGCAGTACTTC.

This chain uses TRBV4-2 with TRBJ1-4; 9 bases map to TRBD1. The V gene end was trimmed by 5 bases and the J gene end by 7 bases; junction bases not matched to a gene: 8. The CDR3 has 15 amino acids. The germline V gene has CDR1 LGHNA and CDR2 YNFKEQ. The DNA of the CDR3 is TGTGCCAGCAGCACCCGACAGGGGGTGAGTGAAAAACTGTTTTTT. Amino acid sequence: CASSTRQGVSEKLFF.

This chain uses TRBV7-2 with TRBJ2-1; 7 positions match TRBD1. The length of the CDR3 is 15 residues. Per the germline V gene, CDR1 is SGHTA and CDR2 is FQGNSA. With V trimmed by 4 bases and J by 7 bases, 10 bases remained unmatched. CDR3: CASSSSRGPLNEQFF. The DNA for the CDR3 is TGTGCCAGCAGCTCGTCAAGGGGGCCTCTGAATGAGCAGTTCTTC.

The V gene is TRBV19, the J gene TRBJ2-1; a weak D match, TRBD2 (6 bases). Trimming shortened V by 3 bases and J by 12 bases, and 18 bases separated the two germline ends. The CDR3 spans 14 residues. Germline V gives CDR1 LNHDA, CDR2 SQIVND (reference sequence). The CDR3 loop reads CASSMISLAGPQFF. Written as DNA, the CDR3 is TGTGCCAGTAGTATGATATCACTAGCTGGGCCGCAGTTCTTC. Full variable domain (remainder filled in from reference TRBV19 and TRBJ2-1): DGGITQSPKYLFRKEGQNVTLSCEQNLNHDAMYWYRQDPGQGLRLIYYSQIVNDFQKGDIAEGYSVSREKKESFPLTVTSAQKNPTAFYLCASSMISLAGPQFFGPGTRLTVL.

The chain recombines TRBV4-2 with TRBJ2-3, with 8 bases fitting TRBD2. Germline loops: CDR1 LGHNA, CDR2 YNFKEQ. V was clipped by 1 base and J by 0 bases; unmatched bases: 3. There are 16 residues in the CDR3. The CDR3 reads CASSQASGSSTDTQYF. In nucleotides, the CDR3 is TGTGCCAGCAGCCAAGCTAGCGGGTCTAGCACAGATACGCAGTATTTT.

The chain joins TRBV5-6 to TRBJ1-2; D possibly corresponds to TRBD1 (5 bases). The V end lost 1 base, the J end lost 8 bases, and 18 bases lay between the germline ends. CDR3 length: 15 residues. Germline V lookup: CDR1 SGHDT, CDR2 YYEEEE. CDR3 loop: CASSLSAGSRYGYTF. CDR3 DNA: TGTGCCAGCAGCTTGTCCGCAGGGTCCCGATACGGCTACACCTTC.

Concerning this clone itself: The likely explanation is a read error, given a far larger clone one base away. This rearrangement joins TRBV7-6 to TRBJ2-1; TRBD2 matches at 7 bases. CDR3 size: 15 residues. With 1 base clipped from V and 2 bases from J, the junction kept 2 bases outside the gene matches. The germline V gene encodes CDR1 SGHVS and CDR2 FNYEAQ. The CDR3 DNA sequence: TGTGCCAGCAGCTTAGTGAGCGGGGCCTACAATGAGCAGTTCTTC. This sequence encodes CASSLVSGAYNEQFF.

The chain combines TRBV5-1 with TRBJ1-4; D ambiguous. Trimming took off 2 bases at V and 4 bases at J, with 9 bases between the two ends. Germline values: CDR1 SGHRS, CDR2 YFSETQ. The CDR3 is 14 residues long. CDR3 nucleotide sequence: TGCGCCAGCAGCTTTGACGGGTATAATGAAAAACTGTTTTTT. Translating gives CASSFDGYNEKLFF.

In its sample, this clone was seen once. The chain carries TRBV27 and TRBJ1-2; D is unclear. Germline V lookup: CDR1 MNHEY, CDR2 SMNVEV (reference sequence). This CDR3 has 14 residues. The V end was cut by 3 bases, the J end by 8 bases, with 16 bases between. CDR3 amino acids: CASSLLGGGGGYTF. The DNA of the CDR3 is TGTGCCAGCAGTTTGTTGGGAGGTGGCGGCGGCTACACCTTC.

The gene calls are TRBV6-6 and TRBJ2-4; 7 bases fit TRBD1. The CDR3 is 14 amino acids. Germline V gene lookup returns CDR1 MNHNY and CDR2 SVGAGI (reference sequence). Unmatched junction bases numbered 2, after V lost 5 bases and J lost 1 base. The chain's CDR3 is CASSRGQAKNIQYF. The DNA for the CDR3 is TGTGCCAGCAGTCGGGGACAGGCCAAAAACATTCAGTACTTC.

This clone has only a few counts. The V call is TRBV11-1, the J call TRBJ1-5, with unresolved D. The germline V gene encodes CDR1 SGHAT and CDR2 FQDESV (reference sequence). Trimming removed 3 bases at V and 3 bases at J, with 6 bases between. The CDR3 is 13 residues long. CDR3 residues: CASSLADNQPQHF. The CDR3 DNA sequence: TGTGCCAGCAGCTTGGCAGACAATCAGCCCCAGCATTTT.

This sequence joins TRBV3-1 (or the pseudogene TRBV3-2) and TRBJ1-5; D not resolved. The V gene's germline CDR1 is LGHDT and CDR2 YNNKEL (reference sequence). CDR3 length: 14 residues. V gave up 4 bases and J gave up 2 bases, with 9 bases separating them. This CDR3 is CASSLRVRNQPQHF. Here the CDR3 DNA reads TGTGCCAGCAGCCTTCGGGTTCGCAATCAGCCCCAGCATTTT.

The chain uses TRBV3-1 (or the pseudogene TRBV3-2) and TRBJ1-4; 9 bases match TRBD1. Germline V gives CDR1 LGHDT, CDR2 YNNKEL (reference sequence). CDR3 length: 14 residues. V was clipped by 6 bases and J by 8 bases; unmatched bases: 7. CDR3 sequence reads: CASSGQGRAEKLFF. In DNA, the CDR3 is TGTGCCAGCAGTGGACAGGGGAGGGCGGAAAAACTGTTTTTT.

The chain carries TRBV5-1 and TRBJ1-3; 10 nucleotides match TRBD1. Germline V gene sequence: CDR1 SGHRS, CDR2 YFSETQ. The CDR3 has 15 residues. V gave up 4 bases and J gave up 8 bases; unmatched junction bases: 9. The CDR3 DNA reads as TGCGCCAGCAGCCCTAGACAGGGGGCATACGACACCATATATTTT. Amino acids: CASSPRQGAYDTIYF. Combining the CDR3 with reference TRBV5-1 and TRBJ1-3 gives the whole variable domain KAGVTQTPRYLIKTRGQQVTLSCSPISGHRSVSWYQQTPGQGLQFLFEYFSETQRNKGNFPGRFSGRQFSNSRSEMNVSTLELGDSALYLCASSPRQGAYDTIYFGEGSWLTVV.

This chain joins TRBV7-2 and TRBJ1-2, with D possibly TRBD1 on 5 matching bases. The CDR3 runs 15 residues. The V end lost 1 base, the J end lost 2 bases, and 11 bases lay between the germline ends. Germline V lookup: CDR1 SGHTA, CDR2 FQGNSA. The CDR3 here is CASSLGVGRNYGYTF. The CDR3, as DNA: TGTGCCAGCAGCTTAGGGGTGGGGCGGAACTATGGCTACACCTTC. The full variable domain, with the rest looked up from reference TRBV7-2 and TRBJ1-2, is GAGVSQSPSNKVTEKGKDVELRCDPISGHTALYWYRQSLGQGLEFLIYFQGNSAPDKSGLPSDRFSAERTGGSVSTLTIQRTQQEDSAVYLCASSLGVGRNYGYTFGSGTRLTVV.

The chain combines TRBV7-2 with TRBJ2-1; 11 positions agree with TRBD2. CDR1 SGHTA and CDR2 FQGNSA come from the germline V gene. The length of the CDR3 is 16 residues. V lost 0 bases and J lost 9; bases outside the gene matches: 7. The CDR3 loop is CASSLALAGGPSEQFF. DNA of the CDR3: TGTGCCAGCAGCTTAGCTTTAGCGGGGGGGCCCAGTGAGCAGTTCTTC.